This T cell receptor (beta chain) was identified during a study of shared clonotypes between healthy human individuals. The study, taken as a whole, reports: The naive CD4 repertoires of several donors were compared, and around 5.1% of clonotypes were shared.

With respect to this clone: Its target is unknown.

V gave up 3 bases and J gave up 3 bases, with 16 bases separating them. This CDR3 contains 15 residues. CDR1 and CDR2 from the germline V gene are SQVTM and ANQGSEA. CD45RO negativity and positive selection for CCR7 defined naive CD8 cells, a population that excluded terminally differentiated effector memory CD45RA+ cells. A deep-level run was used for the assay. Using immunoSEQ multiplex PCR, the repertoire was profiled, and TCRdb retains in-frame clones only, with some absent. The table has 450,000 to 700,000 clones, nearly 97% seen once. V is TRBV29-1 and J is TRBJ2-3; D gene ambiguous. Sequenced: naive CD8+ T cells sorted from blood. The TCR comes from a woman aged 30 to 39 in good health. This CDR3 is CSVELDSVETDTQYF. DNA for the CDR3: TGCAGCGTTGAGTTGGATTCAGTTGAAACAGATACGCAGTATTTT.